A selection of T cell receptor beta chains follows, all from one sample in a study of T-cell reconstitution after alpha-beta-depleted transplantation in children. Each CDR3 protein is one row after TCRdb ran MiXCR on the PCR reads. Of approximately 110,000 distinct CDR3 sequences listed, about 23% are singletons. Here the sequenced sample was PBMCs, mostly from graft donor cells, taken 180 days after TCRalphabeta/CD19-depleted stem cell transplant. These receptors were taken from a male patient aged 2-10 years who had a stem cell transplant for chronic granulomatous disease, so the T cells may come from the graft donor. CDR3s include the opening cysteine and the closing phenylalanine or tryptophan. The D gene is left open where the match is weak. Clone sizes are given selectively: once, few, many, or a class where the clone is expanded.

CDR3: CASSQFVGGTRNTIYF; DNA: TGCGCCAGCAGCCAGTTTGTGGGGGGCACCAGGAACACCATATATTTT; J: TRBJ1-3; size: -; D: -; V: TRBV4-3
CDR3: CSASTWVGEQFF; DNA: TGCAGTGCTAGTACATGGGTAGGTGAGCAGTTCTTC; J: TRBJ2-1; size: -; D: -; V: TRBV20-1
CDR3: CSARTSGAPYNEQFF; DNA: TGCAGCGCCAGGACTAGCGGGGCCCCCTACAATGAGCAGTTCTTC; J: TRBJ2-1; size: many; D: TRBD2; V: TRBV29-1
CDR3: CASSSEGPSYEQYF; DNA: TGTGCCAGCAGTTCGGAAGGGCCAAGCTACGAGCAGTACTTC; J: TRBJ2-7; size: many; D: -; V: TRBV12-3/TRBV12-4
CDR3: CASSPPVVSGYTF; DNA: TGTGCCAGCTCACCACCGGTGGTTAGCGGCTACACCTTC; J: TRBJ1-2; size: -; D: -; V: TRBV18
CDR3: CATSRGSGSSYNEQFF; DNA: TGTGCCACCAGCAGAGGCTCAGGGAGCTCCTACAATGAGCAGTTCTTC; J: TRBJ2-1; size: many; D: -; V: TRBV15
CDR3: CAISEETSVRELFF; DNA: TGTGCCATCAGTGAGGAGACTAGCGTGCGGGAGCTGTTTTTT; J: TRBJ2-2; size: -; D: TRBD2; V: TRBV10-3
CDR3: CSVPGLAGGSYNEQFF; DNA: TGCAGTGTCCCGGGACTAGCGGGGGGTAGCTACAATGAGCAGTTCTTC; J: TRBJ2-1; size: many; D: TRBD2; V: TRBV20-1
CDR3: CASSHSSVETQYF; DNA: TGTGCCAGCAGTCACTCATCCGTAGAGACCCAGTACTTC; J: TRBJ2-5; size: few; D: -; V: TRBV12-3/TRBV12-4
CDR3: CSARPHVSQETQYF; DNA: TGCAGTGCGAGACCCCACGTCAGCCAAGAGACCCAGTACTTC; J: TRBJ2-5; size: many; D: -; V: TRBV20-1
CDR3: CASSPLLPDSSYEQYF; DNA: TGTGCCAGCAGCCCTCTGTTGCCCGACAGTTCCTACGAGCAGTACTTC; J: TRBJ2-7; size: many; D: -; V: TRBV27
CDR3: CASSSNYEQYF; DNA: TGTGCCAGCAGCTCAAACTACGAGCAGTACTTC; J: TRBJ2-7; size: many; D: -; V: TRBV5-5
CDR3: CATSSRSATNEKLFF; DNA: TGTGCCACCAGCAGCCGGAGTGCAACTAATGAAAAACTGTTTTTT; J: TRBJ1-4; size: -; D: -; V: TRBV15
CDR3: CASSRTEGRQPQHF; DNA: TGTGCCAGCAGCCGGACAGAAGGGCGTCAGCCCCAGCATTTT; J: TRBJ1-5; size: many; D: -; V: TRBV7-8
CDR3: CATSFGGGYGYTF; DNA: TGTGCCACCAGCTTCGGGGGCGGCTATGGCTACACCTTC; J: TRBJ1-2; size: few; D: -; V: TRBV15
CDR3: CASSPTGRAHADTQYF; DNA: TGCGCCAGCAGCCCGACAGGCCGGGCCCACGCAGATACGCAGTATTTT; J: TRBJ2-3; size: -; D: -; V: TRBV5-1
CDR3: CAISEGTEAFF; DNA: TGTGCCATCAGTGAGGGGACTGAAGCTTTCTTT; J: TRBJ1-1; size: -; D: -; V: TRBV10-3
CDR3: CASRPWDSKNTEAFF; DNA: TGTGCCAGCAGGCCATGGGACAGCAAGAACACTGAAGCTTTCTTT; J: TRBJ1-1; size: few; D: TRBD1; V: TRBV28
CDR3: CSVEDTGSSYEQYF; DNA: TGCAGCGTTGAAGATACTGGCAGCTCCTACGAGCAGTACTTC; J: TRBJ2-7; size: many; D: -; V: TRBV29-1
CDR3: CATSGVAGNFIKSTDTQYF; DNA: TGTGCCACCAGTGGGGTAGCGGGGAACTTCATCAAGAGCACAGATACGCAGTATTTT; J: TRBJ2-3; size: -; D: TRBD2; V: TRBV24-1
CDR3: CSASRASNEQFF; DNA: TGCAGTGCTAGCCGGGCTAGCAATGAGCAGTTCTTC; J: TRBJ2-1; size: -; D: -; V: TRBV20-1
CDR3: CASSNRGSGELFF; DNA: TGTGCCAGCAGCAACCGGGGGAGCGGGGAGCTGTTTTTT; J: TRBJ2-2; size: -; D: -; V: TRBV12-3/TRBV12-4
CDR3: CASSPPGLVANEQFF; DNA: TGTGCCAGCAGCCCCCCGGGACTGGTAGCTAATGAGCAGTTCTTC; J: TRBJ2-1; size: few; D: -; V: TRBV7-2
CDR3: CASSWVLGGNEQFF; DNA: TGTGCCAGCAGTTGGGTCCTCGGAGGGAATGAGCAGTTCTTC; J: TRBJ2-1; size: -; D: -; V: TRBV12-3/TRBV12-4
CDR3: CASSDSGRNEQYF; DNA: TGTGCCAGCAGCGATAGCGGGAGGAACGAGCAGTACTTC; J: TRBJ2-7; size: many; D: TRBD2; V: TRBV12-3/TRBV12-4
CDR3: CATSSGDYEQYF; DNA: TGTGCCACCAGTTCAGGGGACTACGAGCAGTACTTC; J: TRBJ2-7; size: few; D: -; V: TRBV24-1
CDR3: CSACPVSEGPYNEQFF; DNA: TGCAGTGCTTGCCCAGTTTCGGAGGGTCCTTACAATGAGCAGTTCTTC; J: TRBJ2-1; size: few; D: -; V: TRBV20-1
CDR3: CASSSTNQGSYNEQFF; DNA: TGTGCCAGCAGCTCTACTAACCAGGGGTCCTACAATGAGCAGTTCTTC; J: TRBJ2-1; size: few; D: -; V: TRBV7-9
CDR3: CAIRIGTSGTHEQFF; DNA: TGTGCCATCAGGATTGGGACTAGCGGGACGCATGAGCAGTTCTTC; J: TRBJ2-1; size: many; D: TRBD2; V: TRBV10-3
CDR3: CASSRTSDGTQYF; DNA: TGTGCCAGCAGCAGGACTAGCGACGGTACGCAGTATTTT; J: TRBJ2-3; size: -; D: TRBD2; V: TRBV7-3
CDR3: CASSRMAVYEQYF; DNA: TGTGCCAGCAGCCGTATGGCGGTGTACGAGCAGTACTTC; J: TRBJ2-7; size: few; D: -; V: TRBV7-9
CDR3: CASSHGTSGRYEQYF; DNA: TGTGCCAGCAGCCACGGGACTAGCGGGAGATACGAGCAGTACTTC; J: TRBJ2-7; size: -; D: TRBD2; V: TRBV6-2/TRBV6-3
CDR3: CASSLSSGAADTQYF; DNA: TGTGCCAGCAGTTTATCTTCAGGAGCAGCAGATACGCAGTATTTT; J: TRBJ2-3; size: many; D: -; V: TRBV12-3/TRBV12-4
CDR3: CASSVVSKRSNQPQHF; DNA: TGTGCCAGCAGTGTTGTTAGTAAGCGGAGCAATCAGCCCCAGCATTTT; J: TRBJ1-5; size: many; D: -; V: TRBV6-1
CDR3: CASSFSPNLGNEQFF; DNA: TGTGCCAGCAGTTTTTCTCCAAATCTTGGCAATGAGCAGTTCTTC; J: TRBJ2-1; size: -; D: -; V: TRBV12-3/TRBV12-4
CDR3: CASSGSEGVSEQFF; DNA: TGCGCCAGCAGCGGGTCTGAGGGAGTCAGTGAGCAGTTCTTC; J: TRBJ2-1; size: many; D: -; V: TRBV5-1
CDR3: CASSEEVRLAGGYNEQFF; DNA: TGTGCCAGCAGTGAAGAGGTTCGGCTAGCGGGAGGCTACAATGAGCAGTTCTTC; J: TRBJ2-1; size: many; D: TRBD2; V: TRBV2
CDR3: CASSQGIDGTYGYTF; DNA: TGCGCCAGCAGCCAAGGAATTGACGGGACCTATGGCTACACCTTC; J: TRBJ1-2; size: -; D: -; V: TRBV4-1
CDR3: CASSSRGELFF; DNA: TGTGCCAGCAGTAGCCGAGGGGAGCTGTTTTTT; J: TRBJ2-2; size: many; D: -; V: TRBV6-5
CDR3: CASKPLPGPLQETQYF; DNA: TGTGCCAGCAAGCCCCTACCGGGACCCCTTCAAGAGACCCAGTACTTC; J: TRBJ2-5; size: many; D: -; V: TRBV11-2
CDR3: CSARGDRGSNYGYTF; DNA: TGCAGTGCTAGAGGTGACAGGGGGTCTAACTATGGCTACACCTTC; J: TRBJ1-2; size: -; D: TRBD1; V: TRBV20-1
CDR3: CSASDRATYEQYF; DNA: TGCAGTGCGTCGGACAGGGCAACCTACGAGCAGTACTTC; J: TRBJ2-7; size: many; D: TRBD1; V: TRBV20-1
CDR3: CSAWTGASYEQYF; DNA: TGCAGCGCTTGGACAGGGGCCTCCTACGAGCAGTACTTC; J: TRBJ2-7; size: many; D: TRBD1; V: TRBV29-1
CDR3: CASSFRGDATNEKLFF; DNA: TGTGCCAGCAGCTTTAGGGGAGACGCTACTAATGAAAAACTGTTTTTT; J: TRBJ1-4; size: many; D: -; V: TRBV5-5
CDR3: CASSLGTGAGDGTVNTEAFF; DNA: TGTGCCAGCAGCTTGGGGACAGGGGCAGGGGACGGGACAGTGAACACTGAAGCTTTCTTT; J: TRBJ1-1; size: many; D: TRBD1; V: TRBV5-6